These T cell receptor beta chains were read from a single sample in a study of T cell responses to AZD1222 COVID-19 vaccine. Some clones are missing from TCRdb's copy, which holds only in-frame ones; the method was immunoSEQ multiplex PCR. The sample has about 150,000 clones; roughly 85% are singletons. The specimen was peripheral blood, collected on day 0 of AZD1222 vaccination. Receptors originate from an adult in good health. Both conserved end residues are part of each CDR3. Fields, in order: V gene, D gene, clone size, J gene, CDR3 DNA, CDR3 protein. A D gene is named only where the DNA matches it firmly. Not all rows give a size; the values are once, few, many and, for expanded clones, a class.

TRBV5-1	.	few	TRBJ1-3	TGCGCCAGCAGCTTGGCTGGGGGGGAAACTGGAAACACCATATATTTT	CASSLAGGETGNTIYF
TRBV5-6	.	.	TRBJ2-6	TGTGCCAGCAACACCCTAATAATCTCTGGGGCCAACGTCCTGACTTTC	CASNTLIISGANVLTF
TRBV27	TRBD1	.	TRBJ2-7	TGTGCCAGCAGTACTGATTCCGGGACAGTATCCTACGAGCAGTACTTC	CASSTDSGTVSYEQYF
TRBV3-1/TRBV3-2	.	.	TRBJ1-6	TGTGCCAGCAGCCAAGCCGCGGGAATAAATTCACCCCTCCACTTT	CASSQAAGINSPLHF
TRBV19	TRBD1	.	TRBJ1-5	TGTGCCAGTAGTACTGGTCGACAGGGCGGATCTACCAATCAGCCCCAGCATTTT	CASSTGRQGGSTNQPQHF
TRBV11-2	.	once	TRBJ2-1	TGTGCCAGCAGCTTTATAGCGCCTAGCTCCTACAATGAGCAGTTCTTC	CASSFIAPSSYNEQFF
TRBV23-1	.	.	TRBJ2-1	TGCGCCAGCAGTCTTGGGGTTAGCTCCTACAATGAGCAGTTCTTC	CASSLGVSSYNEQFF
TRBV6-5	.	.	TRBJ1-1	TGTGCCAGCAGCCAGGGTGGGCTTGGGATGGCTTTCTTT	CASSQGGLGMAFF
TRBV19	.	.	TRBJ1-1	TGTGCCAGTAGTATCGGTGGCCCTGAAGCTTTCTTT	CASSIGGPEAFF
TRBV27	TRBD2	.	TRBJ2-3	TGTGCCAGCAGTTTATCGACTAGCGGGAGCACAGATACGCAGTATTTT	CASSLSTSGSTDTQYF
TRBV5-1	TRBD1	.	TRBJ1-3	TGCGCCAGCACCCTGGACAGGGGGGGAAACACCATATATTTT	CASTLDRGGNTIYF
TRBV29-1	.	few	TRBJ2-1	TGCAGCGTTGGGGGGGCCAGCGGGGCGGCCTCAGTCTTC	CSVGGASGAASVF
TRBV6-5	.	.	TRBJ2-1	TGTGCCAGCAGTTACTCGTCTAGTTCTTACAATGAGCAGTTCTTC	CASSYSSSSYNEQFF
TRBV9	.	.	TRBJ1-2	TGTGCCAGCAGCGTAGAGAGGGTGAAGGGTGGCTACACCTTC	CASSVERVKGGYTF
TRBV5-6	.	.	TRBJ1-2	TGTGCCAGCAGCTTGGAGGGCGGCACGTATGGCTACACCTTC	CASSLEGGTYGYTF
TRBV12-1	.	.	TRBJ2-2	TGTGCCAGCAAAGGGGGCCTGGTCGGGGAGCTGTTTTTT	CASKGGLVGELFF
TRBV2	.	.	TRBJ1-1	TGTGCCAGCAGATCCCTCGACATGAACACTGAAGCTTTCTTT	CASRSLDMNTEAFF
TRBV11-2	.	.	TRBJ2-3	TGTGCCAGCAGCTTAGATCAGACCACAGATACGCAGTATTTT	CASSLDQTTDTQYF
TRBV5-5	.	.	TRBJ1-2	TGTGCCAGCAGCTTCAGGGATCGGGGTGGCTACACCTTC	CASSFRDRGGYTF
TRBV19	TRBD1	.	TRBJ1-3	TGTGCCAGTAACCCGACAGGGGGAAACACCATATATTTT	CASNPTGGNTIYF
TRBV11-2	TRBD2	.	TRBJ2-1	TGTGCCAGCAGCTGGAGAGGCTCGGGACTAGCGGGGTCAAATGAGCAGTTCTTC	CASSWRGSGLAGSNEQFF
TRBV7-2	.	.	TRBJ1-2	TGTGCCAGCAGCCCCCGCTCGAGTCCTGCCAACTTC	CASSPRSSPANF
TRBV11-2	.	once	TRBJ2-7	TGTGCCAGCAGCCAGGTGGGGGCCTACGAGCAGTACTTC	CASSQVGAYEQYF
TRBV12-3/TRBV12-4	.	.	TRBJ1-2	TGTGCCAGCAGTTTCTTGGCTAACTATGGCTACACCTTC	CASSFLANYGYTF
TRBV29-1	.	.	TRBJ2-7	TGCAGCGTCCGGGAATACGAGCAGTACTTC	CSVREYEQYF
TRBV18	.	.	TRBJ1-6	TGTGCCAGCTCACCTACTTTAAGCTCCTATAATTCACCCCTCCACTTT	CASSPTLSSYNSPLHF
TRBV13	TRBD1	.	TRBJ1-5	TGTGCCAGCAGCCTCCAGACAGGGGGCGCGAATCAGCCCCAGCATTTT	CASSLQTGGANQPQHF
TRBV5-6	.	.	TRBJ2-2	TGTGCCAGCACCTTGGGGACTCGCACCGGGGAGCTGTTTTTT	CASTLGTRTGELFF